The clone carrying this T cell receptor beta chain was seen a few times. What it binds is not known. Next came a second PCR, run for 7 to 11 cycles, which used a sample-barcoded 5' primer along with a J-beta primer mix. A template-switch adaptor containing 12 random nucleotides labeled each cDNA molecule. TCRdb re-derived calls from the 5' RACE reads in MiXCR, one entry per CDR3 protein. The table has some 1.8 million distinct CDR3 sequences, more than 35% seen once. The source of the sample is a study of blood T cells in healthy people across ages. Study conclusions and caveats: With naive T cell percentage, TCR beta diversity showed a strong correlation. No conclusive comparison of naive versus antigen-experienced cells was possible with unsorted PBMCs. Relative to aged donors, long-lived donors carried more naive CD4+ cells and displayed higher diversity.

Germline V gives CDR1 SGHTA, CDR2 FQGNSA. The V gene lost 5 bases and the J gene lost 7 bases, with 20 bases spanning the gap. This CDR3 has 15 amino acids. The source is a human donor in good health. V is TRBV7-2 and J is TRBJ1-2, with a possible D match to TRBD1 (5 bases). The source material was blood. CDR3 in DNA: TGTGCCAGCAGCCTATCGTCAGGGTGGGGGAGTGGCTACACCTTC. Residues: CASSLSSGWGSGYTF.